This T cell receptor (beta chain) is from a study of regulatory dendritic cells for organ transplantation. The germline gives CDR1 WSHSY, CDR2 SAAADI. The CDR3 is 18 amino acids. The V and J ends lost 0 bases and 4 bases, in that order; junction bases with no gene match: 11. Memory T cells were CD45RO+, naive were CD45RA+, sorted by FACS. Study-level results: Memory T cells were less diverse than naive, with memory CD8+ most oligoclonal.

As concerns this clone: Its antigen is unknown.

The data were produced by immunoSEQ multiplex PCR, yet TCRdb's version contains in-frame clones alone and is incomplete. The sample yields tens of thousands of clones, roughly 85% seen once. V usage is TRBV10-2 and J usage is TRBJ2-5; 10 bases fit TRBD2. The sample taken for sequencing was naive CD8+ T cells from blood. Subset denoted: CD45RA+ naive T cells. The origin of this receptor is a human donor in good health. In DNA form, the CDR3 reads TGCGCCAGCAGTGAGTCGATGGCTAGCGGGGGCGGGGGAGAGACCCAGTACTTC. It is translated as CASSESMASGGGGETQYF.